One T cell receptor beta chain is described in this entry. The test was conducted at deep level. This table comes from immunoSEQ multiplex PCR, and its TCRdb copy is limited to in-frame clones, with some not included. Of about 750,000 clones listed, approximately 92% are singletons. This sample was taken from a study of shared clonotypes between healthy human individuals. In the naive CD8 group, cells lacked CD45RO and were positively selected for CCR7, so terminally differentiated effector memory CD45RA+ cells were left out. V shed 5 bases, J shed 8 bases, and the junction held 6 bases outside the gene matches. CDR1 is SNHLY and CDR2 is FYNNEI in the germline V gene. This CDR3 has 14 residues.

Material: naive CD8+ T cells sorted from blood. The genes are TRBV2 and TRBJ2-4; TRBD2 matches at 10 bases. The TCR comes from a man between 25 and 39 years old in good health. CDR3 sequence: CASSNSGRRDIQYF. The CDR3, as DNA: TGTGCCAGCAGTAATAGCGGGAGGAGGGACATTCAGTACTTC.